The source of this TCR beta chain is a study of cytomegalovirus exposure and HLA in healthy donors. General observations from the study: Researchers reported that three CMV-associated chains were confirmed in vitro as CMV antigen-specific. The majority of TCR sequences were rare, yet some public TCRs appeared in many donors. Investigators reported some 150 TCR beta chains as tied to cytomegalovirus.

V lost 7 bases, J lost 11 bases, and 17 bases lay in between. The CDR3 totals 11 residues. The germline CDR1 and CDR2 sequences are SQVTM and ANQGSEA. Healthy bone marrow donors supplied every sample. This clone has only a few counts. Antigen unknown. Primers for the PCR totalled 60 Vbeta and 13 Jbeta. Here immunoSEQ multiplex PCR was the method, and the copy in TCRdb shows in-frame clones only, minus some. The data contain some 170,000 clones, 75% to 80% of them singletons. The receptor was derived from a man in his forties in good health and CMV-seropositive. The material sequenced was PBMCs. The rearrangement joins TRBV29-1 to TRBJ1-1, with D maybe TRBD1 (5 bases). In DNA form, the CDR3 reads TGCAGCGCCTCAGGAGGGGACTATGCTTTCTTT. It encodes CSASGGDYAFF.